These T cell receptor beta chains were read from a single sample in a study of blood T cell repertoires in COVID-19. Repertoires were generated with immunoSEQ multiplex PCR, while TCRdb's copy carries only in-frame clones and drops some. The table shows 30,000 to 40,000 clones, with roughly 88% occurring only once. The specimen was peripheral blood. Receptors were obtained from an older man with acute or convalescent COVID-19. CDR3s include the opening cysteine and the closing phenylalanine or tryptophan. Each record gives: V gene, D gene, J gene, clone size, CDR3 protein, CDR3 DNA. A D gene is named only where the DNA matches it firmly. Size is stated for part of the rows, as once, few or many counts, or as a class when the clone is expanded.

>TRBV25-1|-|TRBJ1-4|once
CASSDVGVNEKLFF
TGTGCCAGCAGTGATGTAGGAGTTAATGAAAAACTGTTTTTT
>TRBV2|-|TRBJ1-4|-
CASSPGAGASSGKLFF
TGTGCCAGCAGTCCAGGGGCGGGGGCGAGCTCAGGAAAACTGTTTTTT
>TRBV10-2|TRBD1|TRBJ2-6|-
CASRRQGRANVLTF
TGCGCCAGCAGAAGACAGGGACGGGCCAACGTCCTGACTTTC
>TRBV10-3|-|TRBJ2-7|-
CAISDSVSYEQYF
TGTGCCATCAGTGACAGCGTCTCCTACGAGCAGTACTTC
>TRBV18|-|TRBJ2-2|-
CASSPQQGLMNTGELFF
TGTGCCAGCTCACCACAGCAGGGGCTGATGAACACCGGGGAGCTGTTTTTT
>TRBV5-1|-|TRBJ2-6|-
CASSPTHSGANVLTF
TGCGCCAGCAGCCCGACACACTCTGGGGCCAACGTCCTGACTTTC
>TRBV3-1/TRBV3-2|TRBD2|TRBJ2-7|-
CASKTSGVYEQYF
TGTGCCAGTAAGACTAGCGGGGTCTACGAGCAGTACTTC
>TRBV10-1|TRBD1|TRBJ1-2|-
CASSADRGGGYTF
TGCGCCAGCAGCGCGGACAGGGGAGGTGGCTACACCTTC
>TRBV12-3/TRBV12-4|TRBD1|TRBJ1-2|few
CASSLQGVDGYTF
TGTGCCAGCAGTCTCCAGGGGGTAGATGGCTACACCTTC
>TRBV10-2|-|TRBJ2-3|-
CASSGATDLSITDTQYF
TGCGCCAGCAGTGGGGCTACCGATCTCTCCATCACAGATACGCAGTATTTT
>TRBV29-1|TRBD1|TRBJ1-5|once
CSVGGTGAGNQPQHF
TGCAGCGTTGGGGGCACAGGGGCTGGCAATCAGCCCCAGCATTTT
>TRBV2|-|TRBJ2-3|-
CASRGAGTDTQYF
TGTGCCAGCAGGGGTGCAGGTACAGATACGCAGTATTTT
>TRBV5-5|TRBD2|TRBJ2-7|-
CASSLAAGGPYEQYF
TGTGCCAGCAGCTTGGCGGCGGGGGGGCCCTACGAGCAGTACTTC
>TRBV19|-|TRBJ1-1|once
CASSISGFRVGTEAFF
TGTGCCAGTAGTATTTCAGGGTTCAGGGTGGGCACTGAAGCTTTCTTT
>TRBV5-1|TRBD2|TRBJ2-3|-
CASSQLLTSPTDTQYF
TGCGCCAGCAGCCAACTTTTGACTAGCCCCACAGATACGCAGTATTTT
>TRBV7-3|TRBD1|TRBJ2-1|-
CASSYDRGPYNEQFF
TGTGCCAGCAGCTACGACAGGGGCCCCTACAATGAGCAGTTCTTC
>TRBV6-5|TRBD1|TRBJ1-1|-
CASILGQGNTEAFF
TGTGCCAGCATCCTGGGACAGGGGAACACTGAAGCTTTCTTT
>TRBV5-1|TRBD1|TRBJ1-2|-
CASSFTGEDGYTF
TGCGCCAGCAGCTTTACAGGGGAAGATGGCTACACCTTC
>TRBV6-1|-|TRBJ1-5|-
CASSEAVTLVNQPQHF
TGTGCCAGCAGTGAAGCTGTGACACTCGTCAATCAGCCCCAGCATTTT
>TRBV6-5|TRBD1|TRBJ1-2|-
CASSYSPKGAGYGYTF
TGTGCCAGCAGTTACTCACCAAAGGGGGCAGGTTATGGCTACACCTTC
>TRBV30|-|TRBJ1-4|-
CAWNGGNEKLFF
TGTGCCTGGAACGGGGGGAATGAAAAACTGTTTTTT
>TRBV3-1/TRBV3-2|-|TRBJ1-4|-
CASSQGAGAEKLFF
TGTGCCAGCAGCCAAGGGGCAGGGGCTGAAAAACTGTTTTTT
>TRBV21-1|-|TRBJ1-2|-
CASSKDPDSSYGYTF
TGTGCCAGCAGCAAAGACCCGGACAGCTCCTATGGCTACACCTTC
>TRBV10-3|-|TRBJ1-2|-
CAISESFLRSNYGYTF
TGTGCCATCAGTGAGTCTTTTCTCCGTTCTAACTATGGCTACACCTTC
>TRBV24-1|-|TRBJ1-1|once
CATTDNMNTEAFF
TGTGCCACCACTGACAACATGAACACTGAAGCTTTCTTT
>TRBV19|-|TRBJ1-1|-
CASSMGPSPATEAFF
TGTGCCAGTAGTATGGGTCCTAGCCCGGCCACTGAAGCTTTCTTT
>TRBV5-5|TRBD2|TRBJ2-7|-
CASSLAGLAYEQYF
TGTGCCAGCAGCTTGGCGGGACTAGCCTACGAGCAGTACTTC
>TRBV7-2|-|TRBJ2-7|-
CASSLGVQAYEQYF
TGTGCCAGCAGCTTAGGTGTACAGGCCTACGAGCAGTACTTC
>TRBV27|-|TRBJ2-7|-
CASRWTPHSYEQYF
TGTGCCAGCAGATGGACTCCCCATTCCTACGAGCAGTACTTC
>TRBV10-3|TRBD2|TRBJ2-3|-
CAISELAGLDTQYF
TGTGCCATCAGTGAGCTAGCGGGGCTGGATACGCAGTATTTT
>TRBV7-2|-|TRBJ2-5|-
CASSLGARETQYF
TGTGCCAGCAGCTTAGGGGCACGTGAGACCCAGTACTTC
>TRBV28|-|TRBJ2-5|-
CASSSLSGDSETQYF
TGTGCCAGCAGTTCCCTCTCGGGGGATTCAGAGACCCAGTACTTC
>TRBV28|-|TRBJ1-5|few
CASSPSRVGQPQHF
TGTGCCAGCAGTCCCTCCAGGGTCGGTCAGCCCCAGCATTTT
>TRBV6-2/TRBV6-3|-|TRBJ2-7|-
CASSLGGALYEQYF
TGTGCCAGCAGCCTTGGCGGGGCCCTCTACGAGCAGTACTTC
>TRBV6-2/TRBV6-3|TRBD2|TRBJ2-5|-
CASSFGGEETQYF
TGTGCCAGCAGTTTTGGGGGGGAAGAGACCCAGTACTTC
>TRBV5-1|-|TRBJ1-2|once
CASSLEGREARDNYGYTF
TGCGCCAGCAGCTTGGAAGGCAGGGAAGCTAGGGATAACTATGGCTACACCTTC
>TRBV6-1|-|TRBJ1-1|once
CASSEGHSTEAFF
TGTGCCAGCAGTGAAGGACATAGCACTGAAGCTTTCTTT